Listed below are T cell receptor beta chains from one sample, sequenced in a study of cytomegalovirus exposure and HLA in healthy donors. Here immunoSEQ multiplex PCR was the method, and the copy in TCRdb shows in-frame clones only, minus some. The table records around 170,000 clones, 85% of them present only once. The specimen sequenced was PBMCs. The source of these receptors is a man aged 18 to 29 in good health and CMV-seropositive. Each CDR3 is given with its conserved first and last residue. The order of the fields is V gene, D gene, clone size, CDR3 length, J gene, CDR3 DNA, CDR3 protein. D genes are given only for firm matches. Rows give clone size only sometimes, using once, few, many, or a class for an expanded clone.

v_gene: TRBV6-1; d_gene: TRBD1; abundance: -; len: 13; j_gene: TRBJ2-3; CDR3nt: TGTGCCAGCAGGGGGACAGGGTTCGATACGCAGTATTTT; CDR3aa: CASRGTGFDTQYF
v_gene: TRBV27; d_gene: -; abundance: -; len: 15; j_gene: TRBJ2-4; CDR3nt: TGTGCCAGCAGTTCGACAGGCCTAGCCAAAAACATTCAGTACTTC; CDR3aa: CASSSTGLAKNIQYF
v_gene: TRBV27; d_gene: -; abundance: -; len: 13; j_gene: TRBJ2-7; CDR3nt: TGTGCCAGCAGTTTGGGCAGGGGCTACGAGCAGTACTTC; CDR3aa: CASSLGRGYEQYF
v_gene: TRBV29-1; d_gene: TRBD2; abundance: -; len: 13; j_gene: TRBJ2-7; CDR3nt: TGCAGCGTTGGGCTAGCGGCTTCCTACGAGCAGTACTTC; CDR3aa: CSVGLAASYEQYF
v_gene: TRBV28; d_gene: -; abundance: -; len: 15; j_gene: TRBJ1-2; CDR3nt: TGTGCCAGCAGTTTACGACAGGTTGAACTATATGGCTACACCTTC; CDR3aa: CASSLRQVELYGYTF
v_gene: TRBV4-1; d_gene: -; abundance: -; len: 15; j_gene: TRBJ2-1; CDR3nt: TGCGCCAGCAGCCAAGGTCCGGGAGACTACAATGAGCAGTTCTTC; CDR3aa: CASSQGPGDYNEQFF
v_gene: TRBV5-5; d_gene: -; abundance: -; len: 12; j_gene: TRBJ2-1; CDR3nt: TGTGCCAGCAGCTTGGTGGGGAGGGAGCAGTTCTTC; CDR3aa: CASSLVGREQFF
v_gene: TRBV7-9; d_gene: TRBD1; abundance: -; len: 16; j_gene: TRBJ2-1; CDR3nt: TGTGCCAGCAGCCCGATCCGAGCACAGGGGTTCTATGAGCAGTTCTTC; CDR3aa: CASSPIRAQGFYEQFF
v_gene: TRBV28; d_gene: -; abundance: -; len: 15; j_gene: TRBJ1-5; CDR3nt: TGTGCCAGCAGTTCCGGGGTGCGGGGCAATCAGCCCCAGCATTTT; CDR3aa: CASSSGVRGNQPQHF
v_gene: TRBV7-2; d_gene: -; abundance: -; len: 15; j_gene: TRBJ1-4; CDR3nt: TGTGCCAGCAGCTTAGTTGGGGGGAGGAATGAAAAACTGTTTTTT; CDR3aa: CASSLVGGRNEKLFF
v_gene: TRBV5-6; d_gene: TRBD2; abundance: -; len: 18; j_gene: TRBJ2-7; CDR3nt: TGTGCCAGCAGCCTCCAGGGGGCAGCGGGAGGGCTAGCAAATGAGCAGTACTTC; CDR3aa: CASSLQGAAGGLANEQYF
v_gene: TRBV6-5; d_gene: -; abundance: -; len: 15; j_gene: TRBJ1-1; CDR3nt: TGTGCCAGCAGTTACGGCCCGGGTATATACACTGAAGCTTTCTTT; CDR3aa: CASSYGPGIYTEAFF
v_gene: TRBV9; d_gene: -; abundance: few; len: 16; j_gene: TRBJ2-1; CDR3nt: TGTGCCAGCAGCGGTTATCGGGGAGCGATATGGGGTGAGCAGTTCTTC; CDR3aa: CASSGYRGAIWGEQFF
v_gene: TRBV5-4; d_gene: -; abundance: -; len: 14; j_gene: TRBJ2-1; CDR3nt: TGTGCCAGCAGCTTGGGCGGGCCGTACAATGAGCAGTTCTTC; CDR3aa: CASSLGGPYNEQFF
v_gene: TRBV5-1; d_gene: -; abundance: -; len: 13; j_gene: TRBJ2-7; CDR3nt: TGCGCCAGCAGCTTGGATTTTCTGGGAGTCCGAGACTTC; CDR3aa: CASSLDFLGVRDF